This TCR beta chain came from a study of Ad26.COV2.S vaccination and SARS-CoV-2 variants. Study-wide background: Within the COV1001 Ad26.COV2.S trial arm, the donor was enrolled. Study-wide results and caveats: Following vaccination, spike-specific CD8+ and CD4+ T cell responses reportedly exhibited substantial breadth.

Treatment specified: approximately 18 received Ad26.COV2.S at low or high dose, single or two shots; five or six received placebo; per-sample allocation not given. Vaccine and placebo recipients were sampled on day 63 after the first injection. Vaccination employed an Ad26 vector expressing the Wuhan-strain SARS-CoV-2 spike. This CDR3 comprises 12 residues. The V end was cut by 3 bases, the J end by 6 bases, with 9 bases between. Only one count was recorded for this clone. Its antigen remains unidentified. TCRdb's table, derived via immunoSEQ multiplex PCR, lists solely in-frame clones and lacks some. The repertoire has hundreds of thousands of clones, around 90% of them found once; the top ten carry about 1.5%.

The sequencing here drew on peripheral blood, taken in a trial of Ad26.COV2.S vaccine versus placebo. This chain uses TRBV12-3 or TRBV12-4 with TRBJ2-7; unclear D gene. The TCR originated in a person aged 18-60 years who received the Ad26.COV2.S COVID-19 vaccine or a placebo. This CDR3 reads CASSFYLSEQYF. The CDR3 DNA reads TGTGCCAGCAGTTTTTACCTGAGCGAGCAGTACTTC.